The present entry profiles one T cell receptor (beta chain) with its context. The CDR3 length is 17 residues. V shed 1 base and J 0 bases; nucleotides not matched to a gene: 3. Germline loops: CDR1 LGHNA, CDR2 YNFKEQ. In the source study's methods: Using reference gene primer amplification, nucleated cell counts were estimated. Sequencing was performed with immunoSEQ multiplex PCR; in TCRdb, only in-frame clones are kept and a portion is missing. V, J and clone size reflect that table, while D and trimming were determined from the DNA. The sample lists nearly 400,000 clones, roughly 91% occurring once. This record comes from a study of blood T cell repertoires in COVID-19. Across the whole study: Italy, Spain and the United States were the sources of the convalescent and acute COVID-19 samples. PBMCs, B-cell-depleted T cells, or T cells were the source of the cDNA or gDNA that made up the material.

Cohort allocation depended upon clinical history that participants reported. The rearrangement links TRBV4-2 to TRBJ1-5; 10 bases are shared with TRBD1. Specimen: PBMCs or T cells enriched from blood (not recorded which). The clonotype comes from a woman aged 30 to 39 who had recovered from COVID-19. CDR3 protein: CASSQVGTGASNQPQHF. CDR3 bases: TGTGCCAGCAGCCAAGTGGGGACAGGGGCTAGCAATCAGCCCCAGCATTTT.